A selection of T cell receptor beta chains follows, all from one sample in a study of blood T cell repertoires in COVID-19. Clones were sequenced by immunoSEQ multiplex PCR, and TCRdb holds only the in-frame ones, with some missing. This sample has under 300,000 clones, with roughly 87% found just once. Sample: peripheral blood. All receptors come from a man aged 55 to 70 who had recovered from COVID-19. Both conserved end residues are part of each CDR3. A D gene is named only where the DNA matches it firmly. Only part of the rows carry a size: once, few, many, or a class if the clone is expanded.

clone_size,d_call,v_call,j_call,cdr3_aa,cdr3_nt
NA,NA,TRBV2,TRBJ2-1,CASTQLSVNEQFF,TGTGCCAGCACCCAACTAAGCGTGAATGAGCAGTTCTTC
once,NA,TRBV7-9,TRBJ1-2,CASSLGVRGYTF,TGTGCCAGCAGCTTAGGGGTGCGGGGCTACACCTTC
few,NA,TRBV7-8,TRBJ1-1,CASSPKLDRRTEAFF,TGTGCCAGCAGCCCGAAGTTAGACAGGCGGACTGAAGCTTTCTTT
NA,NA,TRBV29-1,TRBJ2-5,CSVLTDRLQETQYF,TGCAGCGTGCTAACCGACAGGCTTCAAGAGACCCAGTACTTC
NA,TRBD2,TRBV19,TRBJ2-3,CASRISAGGHRDTQYF,TGTGCCAGTAGGATTTCGGCGGGGGGCCATAGGGATACGCAGTATTTT
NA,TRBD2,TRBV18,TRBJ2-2,CASSSILATNTGELFF,TGTGCCAGCTCATCCATACTAGCGACAAACACCGGGGAGCTGTTTTTT
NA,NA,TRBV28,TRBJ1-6,CASSLGTGLSPLHF,TGTGCCAGCAGTTTGGGTACAGGGCTTTCACCCCTCCACTTT
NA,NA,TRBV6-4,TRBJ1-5,CASSDARGQPQHF,TGTGCCAGCAGTGACGCGCGGGGGCAGCCCCAGCATTTT
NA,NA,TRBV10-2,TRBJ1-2,CASSESKGHHYGYTF,TGCGCCAGCAGTGAGTCCAAGGGACACCACTATGGCTACACCTTC
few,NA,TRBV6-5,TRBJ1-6,CASSYIGGRNSPLHF,TGTGCCAGCAGTTATATCGGGGGGCGAAATTCACCCCTCCACTTT
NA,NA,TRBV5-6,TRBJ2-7,CASSLDGGVYPYEQYF,TGTGCCAGCAGCTTGGACGGCGGGGTCTACCCCTACGAGCAGTACTTC
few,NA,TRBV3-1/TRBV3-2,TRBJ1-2,CASSPRGTGGVDGYTF,TGTGCCAGCAGCCCGAGGGGAACGGGAGGCGTTGATGGCTACACCTTC
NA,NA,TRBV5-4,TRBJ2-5,CASSPGGARQGTQYF,TGTGCCAGCAGCCCCGGAGGGGCGAGGCAAGGGACCCAGTACTTC
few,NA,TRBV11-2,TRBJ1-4,CASSTRDGINEKLFF,TGTGCCAGCTCCACACGGGATGGGATTAATGAAAAACTGTTTTTT
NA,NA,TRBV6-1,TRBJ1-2,CASSDEGRGSYGYTF,TGTGCCAGCAGTGATGAGGGCAGGGGCTCCTATGGCTACACCTTC
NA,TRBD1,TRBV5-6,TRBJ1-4,CASNIGQEREKLFF,TGTGCCAGCAACATTGGACAGGAGCGGGAAAAACTGTTTTTT
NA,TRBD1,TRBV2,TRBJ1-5,CASREDRGYQPQHF,TGTGCCAGCAGAGAGGACAGGGGGTATCAGCCCCAGCATTTT
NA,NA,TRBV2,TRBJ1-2,CASKPAAKANYGYTF,TGTGCCAGCAAACCGGCGGCAAAAGCTAACTATGGCTACACCTTC
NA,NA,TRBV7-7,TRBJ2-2,CASSLSQGPNTGELFF,TGTGCCAGCAGCTTGTCGCAGGGCCCGAACACCGGGGAGCTGTTTTTT
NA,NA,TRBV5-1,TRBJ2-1,CASSLTLGPLGEQFF,TGCGCCAGCAGCTTGACCCTGGGGCCCCTCGGTGAGCAGTTCTTC
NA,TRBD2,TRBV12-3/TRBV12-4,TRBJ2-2,CASNLRGSGELFF,TGTGCCAGCAACCTGCGGGGGTCCGGGGAGCTGTTTTTT
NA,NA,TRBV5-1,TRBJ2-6,CASSLGALSGANVLTF,TGCGCCAGCAGCTTGGGAGCACTCTCTGGGGCCAACGTCCTGACTTTC
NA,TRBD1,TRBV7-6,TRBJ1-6,CASSLGTGINSPLHF,TGTGCCAGCAGCTTAGGGACAGGGATTAATTCACCCCTCCACTTT
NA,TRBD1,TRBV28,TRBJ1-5,CASSLYRGQVQPQHF,TGTGCCAGCAGTTTATATAGGGGGCAAGTTCAGCCCCAGCATTTT
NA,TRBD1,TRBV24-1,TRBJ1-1,CATSDPGVQGAMNTEAFF,TGTGCCACCAGTGACCCAGGAGTTCAGGGGGCGATGAACACTGAAGCTTTCTTT
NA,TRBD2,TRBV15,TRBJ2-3,CATSRDSLAGPDTQYF,TGTGCCACCAGCAGAGATAGTCTAGCGGGGCCAGATACGCAGTATTTT
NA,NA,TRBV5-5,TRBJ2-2,CASSQTGRTGELFF,TGTGCCAGCAGCCAGACAGGGAGGACCGGGGAGCTGTTTTTT
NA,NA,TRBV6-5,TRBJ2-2,CASSLRRNTGELFF,TGTGCCAGCAGTCTTCGGAGGAACACCGGGGAGCTGTTTTTT
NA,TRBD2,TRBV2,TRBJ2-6,CASTKIRLAGGHSGANVLTF,TGTGCCAGCACCAAAATCAGACTAGCGGGGGGACATTCTGGGGCCAACGTCCTGACTTTC
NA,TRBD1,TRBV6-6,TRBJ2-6,CASSPWNGQGAAGANVLTF,TGTGCCAGCAGTCCCTGGAATGGACAGGGGGCGGCCGGGGCCAACGTCCTGACTTTC
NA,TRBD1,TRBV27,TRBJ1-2,CASSQRTGASFGYTF,TGTGCCAGCAGTCAGAGGACAGGGGCCTCGTTCGGCTACACCTTC
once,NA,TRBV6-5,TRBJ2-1,CASSRDRLGYDEQFF,TGTGCCAGCAGTCGCGACAGGCTCGGCTATGATGAGCAGTTCTTC
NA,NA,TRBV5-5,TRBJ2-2,CASSLDHASYTGELFF,TGTGCCAGCAGCTTGGACCATGCTAGTTACACCGGGGAGCTGTTTTTT
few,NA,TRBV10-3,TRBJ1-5,CAISARKRRGRGNQPQHF,TGTGCCATCAGTGCGAGAAAGAGGCGGGGGCGAGGCAATCAGCCCCAGCATTTT
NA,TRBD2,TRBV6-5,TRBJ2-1,CASRRLSGGANEQFF,TGTGCCAGCAGACGTCTTAGCGGGGGGGCGAATGAGCAGTTCTTC
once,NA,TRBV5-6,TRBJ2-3,CASSRGTFFTDTQYF,TGTGCCAGCAGCCGGGGGACCTTTTTCACAGATACGCAGTATTTT
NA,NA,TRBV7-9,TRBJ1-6,CASSLATGVVSPLHF,TGTGCCAGCAGCTTAGCGACGGGGGTCGTGTCACCCCTCCACTTT
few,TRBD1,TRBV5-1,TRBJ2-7,CASSSGQRSYEQYF,TGCGCCAGCAGCTCGGGACAGCGATCCTACGAGCAGTACTTC
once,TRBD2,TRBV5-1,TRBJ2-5,CASSPTSGGPQETQYF,TGCGCCAGCAGCCCCACTAGCGGGGGGCCCCAAGAGACCCAGTACTTC
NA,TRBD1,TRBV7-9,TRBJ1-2,CASSPKGQGLYGYTF,TGTGCCAGCAGCCCGAAGGGACAGGGTCTCTATGGCTACACCTTC
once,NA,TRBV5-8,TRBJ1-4,CASSLGLWNEKLFF,TGTGCCAGCAGCCTGGGACTGTGGAATGAAAAACTGTTTTTT
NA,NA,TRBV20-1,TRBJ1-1,CSARSNTEAFF,TGCAGTGCTAGATCAAACACTGAAGCTTTCTTT
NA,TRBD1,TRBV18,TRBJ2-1,CASSPLNRGYNEQFF,TGTGCCAGCTCACCACTAAACAGGGGCTACAATGAGCAGTTCTTC
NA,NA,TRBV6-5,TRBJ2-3,CASWSAGATDTQYF,TGTGCCAGCTGGTCGGCGGGGGCCACAGATACGCAGTATTTT
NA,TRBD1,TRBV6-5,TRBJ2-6,CASGQGAYGANVLTF,TGTGCCAGTGGACAGGGGGCTTATGGGGCCAACGTCCTGACTTTC
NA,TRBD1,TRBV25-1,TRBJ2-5,CASSELGQGAWETQYF,TGTGCCAGCAGTGAACTGGGACAGGGGGCGTGGGAGACCCAGTACTTC
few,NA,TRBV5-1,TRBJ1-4,CASSPVGGAAPTNEKLFF,TGCGCCAGCAGTCCTGTCGGGGGGGCTGCCCCAACTAATGAAAAACTGTTTTTT
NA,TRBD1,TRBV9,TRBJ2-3,CASSAGQGPTDTQYF,TGTGCCAGCAGCGCAGGACAGGGCCCCACAGATACGCAGTATTTT
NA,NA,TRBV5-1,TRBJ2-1,CASSNPSREQFF,TGCGCCAGCAGCAATCCTTCGCGTGAGCAGTTCTTC
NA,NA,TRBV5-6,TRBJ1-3,CASSLNAESGNTIYF,TGTGCCAGCAGCTTGAACGCGGAGTCTGGAAACACCATATATTTT
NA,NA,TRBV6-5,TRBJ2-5,CAVSRSKETQYF,TGTGCCGTGAGTAGAAGCAAAGAGACCCAGTACTTC
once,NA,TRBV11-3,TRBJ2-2,CASSSLTDLATGELFF,TGTGCCAGCAGCTCCTTGACGGACTTAGCTACCGGGGAGCTGTTTTTT
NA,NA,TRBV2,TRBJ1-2,CASSPSGGHGYTF,TGTGCCAGCAGTCCTTCGGGAGGGCATGGCTACACCTTC
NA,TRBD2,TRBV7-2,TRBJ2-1,CASSLIGTSGGRNEQFF,TGTGCCAGCAGCCTAATCGGGACTAGCGGGGGACGGAATGAGCAGTTCTTC
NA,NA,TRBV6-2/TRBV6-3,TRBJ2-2,CASSYPVGGPNTGELFF,TGTGCCAGCAGTTACCCCGTGGGGGGTCCGAACACCGGGGAGCTGTTTTTT